Listed below are T cell receptor beta chains from one sample, sequenced in a study of blood T cell repertoires in COVID-19. TCRdb's table, derived via immunoSEQ multiplex PCR, lists solely in-frame clones and lacks some. The table includes more than 200,000 clones, just over 85% detected once. Sequenced: peripheral blood. These TCRs come from a man between 50 and 59 years old with acute or convalescent COVID-19. Both conserved end residues are part of each CDR3. Fields, in order: V gene, clone size, D gene, J gene, CDR3 protein, CDR3 DNA. A D gene is named only where the DNA matches it firmly. Clone size is shown for a subset of rows, as once, few, many or a class of expanded clone.

TRBV30	few	-	TRBJ2-7	CAWSVGGSEQYF	TGTGCCTGGAGTGTAGGGGGAAGCGAGCAGTACTTC
TRBV6-5	-	TRBD1	TRBJ2-3	CASISGQGDTQYF	TGTGCCAGCATCTCGGGACAGGGAGACACGCAGTATTTT
TRBV6-5	-	-	TRBJ1-1	CASSPDRRNTEAFF	TGTGCCAGCAGTCCGGACAGAAGGAACACTGAAGCTTTCTTT
TRBV7-9	-	-	TRBJ2-1	CASRPDTYNEQFF	TGTGCCAGCAGACCGGACACCTACAATGAGCAGTTCTTC
TRBV5-8	-	-	TRBJ2-6	CASSLGDTVWANVLTF	TGTGCCAGCAGCTTGGGGGACACCGTCTGGGCCAACGTCCTGACTTTC
TRBV14	-	-	TRBJ1-2	CASSLTGVNGYTF	TGTGCCAGCAGCCTTACGGGGGTGAATGGCTACACCTTC
TRBV5-1	-	-	TRBJ2-2	CASSLASSAGELFF	TGCGCCAGCAGCTTGGCTTCCAGCGCCGGGGAGCTGTTTTTT
TRBV19	-	-	TRBJ1-2	CASSIRGKVPNYGYTF	TGTGCCAGTAGTATTCGGGGGAAAGTCCCAAACTATGGCTACACCTTC
TRBV19	-	-	TRBJ1-3	CASSMREEGNTIYF	TGTGCCAGTAGTATGCGGGAGGAAGGAAACACCATATATTTT
TRBV5-5	-	TRBD1	TRBJ2-7	CASSQRTGPYEQYF	TGTGCCAGCAGCCAACGGACAGGCCCTTACGAGCAGTACTTC
TRBV27	-	TRBD1	TRBJ2-1	CASSWTGDYNEQFF	TGTGCCAGCAGTTGGACAGGGGACTACAATGAGCAGTTCTTC
TRBV5-1	-	-	TRBJ1-4	CASSFLQGEGVEKLFF	TGCGCCAGCAGCTTTTTACAGGGAGAGGGTGTTGAAAAACTGTTTTTT
TRBV18	-	-	TRBJ2-1	CASSPTGFTYNEQFF	TGTGCCAGCTCACCCACAGGGTTCACCTACAATGAGCAGTTCTTC
TRBV5-1	-	-	TRBJ1-3	CASSLEGLSGNTIYF	TGCGCCAGCAGCTTGGAGGGGCTCTCTGGAAACACCATATATTTT
TRBV18	-	-	TRBJ2-7	CASSPPLAQAIRYEQYF	TGTGCCAGCTCACCACCGCTCGCACAGGCCATTCGCTACGAGCAGTACTTC
TRBV3-1/TRBV3-2	-	-	TRBJ1-1	CASSQDRVGLSAFF	TGTGCCAGCAGCCAAGATCGAGTGGGCTTGAGTGCTTTCTTT
TRBV6-6	few	-	TRBJ1-2	CASRASTGRNYGYTF	TGTGCCAGCAGAGCGTCTACAGGGCGTAACTATGGCTACACCTTC
TRBV19	-	TRBD1	TRBJ1-5	CASSPLLGGRNQPQHF	TGTGCCAGTAGTCCCCTATTAGGGGGCCGCAATCAGCCCCAGCATTTT
TRBV10-3	-	TRBD1	TRBJ1-5	CAISERQGDRSDQPQHF	TGTGCCATCAGTGAGAGACAGGGGGATCGTAGCGATCAGCCCCAGCATTTT
TRBV3-1/TRBV3-2	-	TRBD1	TRBJ1-2	CASSQGTGSNYGYTF	TGTGCCAGCAGCCAAGGGACAGGGAGTAACTATGGCTACACCTTC
TRBV16	-	-	TRBJ2-1	CASSQSAHNEQFF	TGTGCCAGCAGCCAATCGGCCCACAATGAGCAGTTCTTC
TRBV7-2	-	-	TRBJ1-4	CASSSQRTRNEKLFF	TGTGCCAGCAGCTCCCAGAGGACTCGGAATGAAAAACTGTTTTTT
TRBV10-2	-	TRBD2	TRBJ2-7	CASNQRGVSYEQYF	TGCGCCAGCAACCAGCGGGGGGTCTCCTACGAGCAGTACTTC
TRBV2	once	TRBD1	TRBJ2-2	CASRGQGRRTGELFF	TGTGCCAGCAGGGGACAGGGGCGAAGGACCGGGGAGCTGTTTTTT
TRBV9	-	TRBD2	TRBJ2-1	CASSVGQRGGPWNEQFF	TGTGCCAGCAGCGTAGGACAGCGGGGGGGCCCATGGAATGAGCAGTTCTTC
TRBV10-3	-	-	TRBJ1-1	CAISEPGRDTEAFF	TGTGCCATCAGTGAGCCGGGGAGGGACACTGAAGCTTTCTTT
TRBV6-5	-	-	TRBJ1-6	CASSYSRNYNSPLHF	TGTGCCAGCAGTTACTCGCGGAATTATAATTCACCCCTCCACTTT
TRBV18	-	-	TRBJ2-7	CASSPPNNPEQYF	TGTGCCAGCTCACCACCGAACAATCCCGAGCAGTACTTC
TRBV2	-	TRBD2	TRBJ2-3	CASSTSGGTDTQYF	TGTGCCAGCAGTACTAGCGGGGGCACAGATACGCAGTATTTT
TRBV5-1	-	-	TRBJ2-3	CASMEGPLTDTQYF	TGCGCCAGCATGGAGGGCCCCCTCACAGATACGCAGTATTTT
TRBV6-5	once	-	TRBJ2-5	CASSYSTGIQETQYF	TGTGCCAGCAGTTACTCGACAGGTATCCAAGAGACCCAGTACTTC
TRBV9	few	TRBD1	TRBJ2-7	CASSPGGQGQEQYF	TGTGCCAGCAGCCCCGGCGGACAGGGTCAGGAGCAGTACTTC
TRBV6-5	-	-	TRBJ1-1	CASSPARLNTEAFF	TGTGCCAGCAGTCCCGCCAGGTTGAACACTGAAGCTTTCTTT
TRBV19	-	TRBD1	TRBJ1-1	CASRRQGPMNTEAFF	TGTGCCAGTAGAAGACAGGGACCCATGAACACTGAAGCTTTCTTT
TRBV7-9	-	TRBD2	TRBJ2-1	CASSLRTGLAGAPYNEQFF	TGTGCCAGCAGCTTACGGACGGGACTAGCGGGGGCCCCCTACAATGAGCAGTTCTTC